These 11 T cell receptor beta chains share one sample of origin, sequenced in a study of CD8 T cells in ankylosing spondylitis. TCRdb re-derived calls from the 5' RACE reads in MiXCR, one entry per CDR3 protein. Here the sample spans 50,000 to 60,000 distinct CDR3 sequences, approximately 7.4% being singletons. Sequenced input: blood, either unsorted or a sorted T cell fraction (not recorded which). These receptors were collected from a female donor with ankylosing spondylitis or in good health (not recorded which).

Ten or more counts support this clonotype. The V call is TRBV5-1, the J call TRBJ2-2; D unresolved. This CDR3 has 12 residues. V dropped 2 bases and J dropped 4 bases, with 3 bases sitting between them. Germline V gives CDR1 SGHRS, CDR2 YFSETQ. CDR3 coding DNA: TGCGCCAGCAGCTTAATCACCGGGGAGCTGTTTTTT. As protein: CASSLITGELFF.

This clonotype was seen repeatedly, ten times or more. Written as DNA, the CDR3 is TGTGCCAGCAGCGTACCTTACACTTATGGCTACACCTTC. It encodes CASSVPYTYGYTF. The V gene is TRBV7-9, the J gene TRBJ1-2, with D uncertain. Trimming took 5 bases from V and 5 from J, leaving 12 bases between them. The CDR3 sequence is 13 residues long. Germline V CDR1 and CDR2: SEHNR, FQNEAQ (reference sequence).

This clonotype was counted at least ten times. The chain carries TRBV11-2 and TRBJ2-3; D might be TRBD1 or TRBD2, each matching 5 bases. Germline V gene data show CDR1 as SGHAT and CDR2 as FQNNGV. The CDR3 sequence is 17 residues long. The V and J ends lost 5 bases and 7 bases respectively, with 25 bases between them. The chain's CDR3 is CASSRFLVGVYGNTQYF. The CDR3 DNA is TGTGCCAGCAGCCGATTTCTGGTGGGGGTATACGGGAATACGCAGTATTTT.

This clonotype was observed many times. The CDR3 sequence: CASSALRVTEAFF. In DNA form, the CDR3 reads TGTGCCAGCAGCGCGCTTAGGGTAACTGAAGCTTTCTTT. The chain has TRBV7-9 and TRBJ1-1, with unresolved D. Germline CDR1 and CDR2: SEHNR and FQNEAQ (reference sequence). Trimming took 5 bases from V and 5 from J, leaving 12 bases between them. The CDR3 runs to 13 residues. Looking up the rest from reference TRBV7-9 and TRBJ1-1 gives the full variable domain: DTGVSQNPRHKITKRGQNVTFRCDPISEHNRLYWYRQTLGQGPEFLTYFQNEAQLEKSRLLSDRFSAERPKGSFSTLEIQRTEQGDSAMYLCASSALRVTEAFFGQGTRLTVV.

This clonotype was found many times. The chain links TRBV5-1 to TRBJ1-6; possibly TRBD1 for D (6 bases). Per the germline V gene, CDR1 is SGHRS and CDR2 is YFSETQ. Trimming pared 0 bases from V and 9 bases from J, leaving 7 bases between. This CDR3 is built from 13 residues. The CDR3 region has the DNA TGCGCCAGCAGCTTGGAGGGGGGTTCACCCCTCCACTTT. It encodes CASSLEGGSPLHF.

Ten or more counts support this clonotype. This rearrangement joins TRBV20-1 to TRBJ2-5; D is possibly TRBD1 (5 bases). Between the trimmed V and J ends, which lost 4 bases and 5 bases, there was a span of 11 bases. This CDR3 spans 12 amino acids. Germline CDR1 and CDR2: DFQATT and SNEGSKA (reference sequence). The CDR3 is CSATQGWETQYF. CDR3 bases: TGCAGTGCTACGCAGGGATGGGAGACCCAGTACTTC.

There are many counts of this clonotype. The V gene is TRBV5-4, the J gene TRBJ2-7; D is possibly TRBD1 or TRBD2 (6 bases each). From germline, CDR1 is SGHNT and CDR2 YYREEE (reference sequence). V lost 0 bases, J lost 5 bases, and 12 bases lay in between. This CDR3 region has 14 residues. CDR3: CASSLDGGHHEQYV. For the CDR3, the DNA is TGTGCCAGCAGCTTGGATGGGGGGCATCACGAGCAGTACGTC.

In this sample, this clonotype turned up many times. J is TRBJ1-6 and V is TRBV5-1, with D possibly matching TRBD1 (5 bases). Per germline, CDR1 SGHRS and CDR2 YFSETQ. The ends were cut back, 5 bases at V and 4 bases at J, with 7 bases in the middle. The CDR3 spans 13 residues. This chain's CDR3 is CASRTDYNSPLHF. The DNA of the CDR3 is TGCGCCAGCAGGACAGATTATAATTCACCCCTCCACTTT.

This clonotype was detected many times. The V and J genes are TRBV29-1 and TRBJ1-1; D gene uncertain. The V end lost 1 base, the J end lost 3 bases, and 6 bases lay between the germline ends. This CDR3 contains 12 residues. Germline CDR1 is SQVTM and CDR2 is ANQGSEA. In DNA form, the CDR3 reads TGCAGCGTTGAAGGACGGCACACTGAAGCTTTCTTT. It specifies CSVEGRHTEAFF.

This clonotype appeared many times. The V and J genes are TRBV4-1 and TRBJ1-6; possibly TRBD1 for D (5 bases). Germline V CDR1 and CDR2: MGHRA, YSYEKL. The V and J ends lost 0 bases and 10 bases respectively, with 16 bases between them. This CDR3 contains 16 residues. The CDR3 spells CASSQDLGGRGSPLHF. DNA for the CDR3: TGCGCCAGCAGCCAAGATCTGGGGGGTCGGGGATCACCCCTCCACTTT.

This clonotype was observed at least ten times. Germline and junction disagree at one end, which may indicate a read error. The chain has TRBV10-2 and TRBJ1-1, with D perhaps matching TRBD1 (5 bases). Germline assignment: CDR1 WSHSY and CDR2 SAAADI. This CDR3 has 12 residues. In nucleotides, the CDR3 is TGCCCCAGCAGTCACGCAGGGACTGAAGCTTTCTTT. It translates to CPSSHAGTEAFF.